This is a list of T cell receptor beta chains from one sample in a study of blood T cells in healthy people across ages. TCRdb itself ran the 5' RACE reads through MiXCR, one entry per CDR3 protein. Of 720,000 or so distinct CDR3 sequences in the sample, over 40% were seen once. Sequenced sample: blood. These receptors all stem from a man older than 75 in good health. The CDR3 runs from the conserved cysteine through the conserved F or W. D genes are given only for firm matches. Some rows mark clone size as missing; the rest say once, few, many or name a class of expanded clone.

V gene: TRBV4-2
J gene: TRBJ2-5
clone size: many
D gene: -
CDR3 protein: CASSQGQFETQYF
CDR3 DNA: TGTGCCAGCAGCCAAGGACAGTTCGAGACCCAGTACTTC

V gene: TRBV12-3/TRBV12-4
J gene: TRBJ1-2
clone size: many
D gene: -
CDR3 protein: CASSHINTYGYTF
CDR3 DNA: TGTGCCAGCAGTCACATCAACACCTATGGCTACACCTTC

V gene: TRBV5-1
J gene: TRBJ1-2
clone size: -
D gene: -
CDR3 protein: CASSLEGGITNYGYTF
CDR3 DNA: TGCGCCAGCAGCTTGGAGGGGGGGATCACTAACTATGGCTACACCTTC

V gene: TRBV7-8
J gene: TRBJ1-2
clone size: -
D gene: -
CDR3 protein: CASSLSGQQNYGYTF
CDR3 DNA: TGTGCCAGCAGCTTATCTGGACAGCAGAACTATGGCTACACCTTC

V gene: TRBV7-7
J gene: TRBJ2-1
clone size: -
D gene: -
CDR3 protein: CAAGSSHNEQFF
CDR3 DNA: TGTGCAGCAGGAAGCTCCCACAATGAGCAGTTCTTC

V gene: TRBV15
J gene: TRBJ2-3
clone size: -
D gene: -
CDR3 protein: CATSREFSGLTDTQYF
CDR3 DNA: TGTGCCACCAGCAGAGAATTTAGCGGCCTCACAGATACGCAGTATTTT

V gene: TRBV29-1
J gene: TRBJ2-5
clone size: few
D gene: -
CDR3 protein: CSVAAGEETQYF
CDR3 DNA: TGCAGCGTTGCGGCAGGGGAAGAGACCCAGTACTTC

V gene: TRBV27
J gene: TRBJ2-1
clone size: many
D gene: TRBD2
CDR3 protein: CASTILAGAGPREQFF
CDR3 DNA: TGTGCCAGCACCATACTAGCGGGGGCCGGCCCTCGTGAGCAGTTCTTC

V gene: TRBV20-1
J gene: TRBJ2-7
clone size: -
D gene: -
CDR3 protein: CSASRADSSYEQYF
CDR3 DNA: TGCAGTGCTAGCAGAGCGGACAGCTCCTACGAGCAGTACTTC

V gene: TRBV7-2
J gene: TRBJ2-1
clone size: few
D gene: -
CDR3 protein: CASSTGLGSYNEQFF
CDR3 DNA: TGTGCCAGCAGCACCGGACTTGGGTCCTACAATGAGCAGTTCTTC

V gene: TRBV7-2
J gene: TRBJ2-3
clone size: -
D gene: -
CDR3 protein: CASSLILTDTQYF
CDR3 DNA: TGTGCCAGCAGCCTAATCCTCACAGATACGCAGTATTTT

V gene: TRBV19
J gene: TRBJ2-5
clone size: -
D gene: TRBD1
CDR3 protein: CASSTGTGLLLETQYF
CDR3 DNA: TGTGCCAGTAGCACCGGGACAGGGCTTTTGCTAGAGACCCAGTACTTC

V gene: TRBV7-8
J gene: TRBJ2-7
clone size: -
D gene: TRBD1
CDR3 protein: CASSFDRGNYEQYF
CDR3 DNA: TGTGCCAGCAGCTTTGACAGGGGAAACTACGAGCAGTACTTC

V gene: TRBV6-2/TRBV6-3
J gene: TRBJ2-1
clone size: few
D gene: -
CDR3 protein: CASSQDAGSYNEQFF
CDR3 DNA: TGTGCCAGCAGTCAAGACGCGGGCTCCTACAATGAGCAGTTCTTC

V gene: TRBV20-1
J gene: TRBJ1-6
clone size: -
D gene: TRBD1
CDR3 protein: CSARDREANNSPLHF
CDR3 DNA: TGCAGTGCTAGGGACAGGGAAGCTAATAATTCACCCCTCCACTTT

V gene: TRBV12-3/TRBV12-4
J gene: TRBJ2-2
clone size: -
D gene: TRBD2
CDR3 protein: CASSLSSGGANTGELFF
CDR3 DNA: TGTGCCAGCAGTTTATCTAGCGGGGGGGCGAACACCGGGGAGCTGTTTTTT

V gene: TRBV25-1
J gene: TRBJ1-2
clone size: few
D gene: -
CDR3 protein: CASSESGPYGYTF
CDR3 DNA: TGTGCCAGCAGTGAATCGGGGCCCTATGGCTACACCTTC

V gene: TRBV7-3
J gene: TRBJ1-5
clone size: once
D gene: -
CDR3 protein: CASSLSHNQPQHF
CDR3 DNA: TGTGCCAGCAGCTTATCCCACAATCAGCCCCAGCATTTT

V gene: TRBV20-1
J gene: TRBJ2-3
clone size: -
D gene: TRBD1
CDR3 protein: CSASLGQGPDTQYF
CDR3 DNA: TGCAGTGCTAGCCTGGGACAGGGGCCAGATACGCAGTATTTT

V gene: TRBV20-1
J gene: TRBJ2-5
clone size: -
D gene: -
CDR3 protein: CSARVGIPGQGQETQYF
CDR3 DNA: TGCAGTGCTAGAGTAGGAATCCCCGGCCAGGGGCAAGAGACCCAGTACTTC

V gene: TRBV12-3/TRBV12-4
J gene: TRBJ1-5
clone size: few
D gene: TRBD1
CDR3 protein: CASSSRTGRQPQHF
CDR3 DNA: TGTGCCAGCAGTTCCCGGACAGGGCGTCAGCCCCAGCATTTT

V gene: TRBV3-1
J gene: TRBJ2-7
clone size: many
D gene: TRBD2
CDR3 protein: CASSPRRIAGGVYEQYF
CDR3 DNA: TGTGCCAGCAGCCCCCGTCGAATAGCGGGAGGCGTATACGAGCAGTACTTC

V gene: TRBV20-1
J gene: TRBJ2-5
clone size: few
D gene: TRBD2
CDR3 protein: CSAREGGGMKETQYF
CDR3 DNA: TGCAGTGCTAGAGAGGGCGGGGGGATGAAAGAGACCCAGTACTTC

V gene: TRBV7-2
J gene: TRBJ1-1
clone size: few
D gene: -
CDR3 protein: CASTLARVGTEAFF
CDR3 DNA: TGTGCCAGCACCCTCGCCCGGGTGGGCACTGAAGCTTTCTTT

V gene: TRBV28
J gene: TRBJ1-2
clone size: few
D gene: TRBD1
CDR3 protein: CASATGGDYGYTF
CDR3 DNA: TGTGCCAGCGCTACAGGGGGCGACTATGGCTACACCTTC

V gene: TRBV20-1
J gene: TRBJ1-1
clone size: -
D gene: -
CDR3 protein: CSARDVAYTEAFF
CDR3 DNA: TGCAGTGCTAGAGATGTGGCATACACTGAAGCTTTCTTT